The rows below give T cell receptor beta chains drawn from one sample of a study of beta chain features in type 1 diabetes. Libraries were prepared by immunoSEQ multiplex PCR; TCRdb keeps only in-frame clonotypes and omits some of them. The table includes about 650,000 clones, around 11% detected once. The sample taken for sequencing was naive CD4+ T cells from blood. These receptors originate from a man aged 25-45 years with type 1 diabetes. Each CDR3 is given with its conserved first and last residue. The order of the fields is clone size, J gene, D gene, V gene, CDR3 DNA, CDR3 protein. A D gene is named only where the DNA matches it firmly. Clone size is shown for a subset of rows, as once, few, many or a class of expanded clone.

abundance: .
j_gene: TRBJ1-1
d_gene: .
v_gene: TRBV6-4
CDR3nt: TGTGCCAGCAGTGAACAAGGAAACACTGAAGCTTTCTTT
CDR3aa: CASSEQGNTEAFF

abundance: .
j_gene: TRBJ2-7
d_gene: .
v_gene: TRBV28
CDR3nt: TGTGCCAGCAGGACCCTATACGAGCAGTACTTC
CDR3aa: CASRTLYEQYF

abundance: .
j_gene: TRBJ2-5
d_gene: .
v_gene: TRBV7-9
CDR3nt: TGTGCCAGCAGCTTACTAAACCAAGCTGGGGAGACCCAGTACTTC
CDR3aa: CASSLLNQAGETQYF

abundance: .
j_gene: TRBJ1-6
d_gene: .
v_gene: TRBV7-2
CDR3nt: TGTGCCAGCAGCTTAGTGGCAGGGGCGTATAATTCACCCCTCCACTTT
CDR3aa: CASSLVAGAYNSPLHF

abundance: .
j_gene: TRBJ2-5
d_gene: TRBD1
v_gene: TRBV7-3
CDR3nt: TGTGCCAGCAGTCTTAAAGAACGGGACAGCCAAGAGACCCAGTACTTC
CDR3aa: CASSLKERDSQETQYF

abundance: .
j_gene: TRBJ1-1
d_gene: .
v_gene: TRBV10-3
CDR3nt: TGTGCCATCAGTGGGGTCCTTACGAACACTGAAGCTTTCTTT
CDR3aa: CAISGVLTNTEAFF

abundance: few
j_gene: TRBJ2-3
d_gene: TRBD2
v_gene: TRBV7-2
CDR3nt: TGTGCCAGCAGCTCAAGCGGGGTAGGGGCAGATACGCAGTATTTT
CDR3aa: CASSSSGVGADTQYF

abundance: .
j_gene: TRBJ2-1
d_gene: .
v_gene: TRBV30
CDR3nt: TGTGCCTGGAGTGTCGCCTACAATGAGCAGTTCTTC
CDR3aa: CAWSVAYNEQFF

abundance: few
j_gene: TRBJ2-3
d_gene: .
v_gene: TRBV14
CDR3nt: TGTGCCAGCAGCCACACACCACAGGGATGGGGCACAGATACGCAGTATTTT
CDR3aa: CASSHTPQGWGTDTQYF

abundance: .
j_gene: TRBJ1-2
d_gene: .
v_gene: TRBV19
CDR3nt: TGTGCCAGTAGTAAGGACGGTTCCCCTGGCTACACCTTC
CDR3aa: CASSKDGSPGYTF

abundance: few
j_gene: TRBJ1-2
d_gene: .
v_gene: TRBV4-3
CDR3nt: TGCGCCAGCAGCCAAGTAGGCTACTATGGCTACACCTTC
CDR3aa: CASSQVGYYGYTF

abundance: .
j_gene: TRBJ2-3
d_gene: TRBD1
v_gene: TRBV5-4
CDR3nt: TGTGCCAGCAGCTTCCCGACAGGGGAATCGGATACGCAGTATTTT
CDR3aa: CASSFPTGESDTQYF

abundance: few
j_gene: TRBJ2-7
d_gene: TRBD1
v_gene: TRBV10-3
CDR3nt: TGTGCCATCAGTGAGCCCCGGGACAGCCCCTACGAGCAGTACTTC
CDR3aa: CAISEPRDSPYEQYF

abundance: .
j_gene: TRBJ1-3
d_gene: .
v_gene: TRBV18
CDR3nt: TGTGCCAGCTCATCCCGGGACATCGGGGGAAACACCATATATTTT
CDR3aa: CASSSRDIGGNTIYF

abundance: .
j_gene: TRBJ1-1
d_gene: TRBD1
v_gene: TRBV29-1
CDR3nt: TGCAGCGTTAGCAGGGGGCAGGAGAACACTGAAGCTTTCTTT
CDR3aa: CSVSRGQENTEAFF

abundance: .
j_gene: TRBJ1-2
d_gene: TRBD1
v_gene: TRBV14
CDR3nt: TGTGCCAGCAGCCTCCATCCGGGACAGAACTATGGCTACACCTTC
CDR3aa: CASSLHPGQNYGYTF

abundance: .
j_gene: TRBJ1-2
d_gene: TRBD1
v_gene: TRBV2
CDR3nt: TGTGCCAGCAGAGGGGACAGTCTCCCCTATGGCTACACCTTC
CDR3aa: CASRGDSLPYGYTF

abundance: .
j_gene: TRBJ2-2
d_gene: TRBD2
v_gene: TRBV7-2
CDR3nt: TGTGCCAGCAGCTTAGGACTAGCGGAGACCGGGGAGCTGTTTTTT
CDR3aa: CASSLGLAETGELFF

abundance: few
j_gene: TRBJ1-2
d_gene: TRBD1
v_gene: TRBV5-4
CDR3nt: TGTGCCAGCAGCCTAACAGGGGGTTTTTCTCCTTTCTATGGCTACACCTTC
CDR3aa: CASSLTGGFSPFYGYTF

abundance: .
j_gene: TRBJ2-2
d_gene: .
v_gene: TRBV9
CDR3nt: TGTGCCAGCAGCGTAACAAACACCGGGGAGCTGTTTTTT
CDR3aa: CASSVTNTGELFF

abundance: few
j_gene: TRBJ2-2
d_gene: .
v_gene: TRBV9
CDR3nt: TGTGCCAGCAGCGTAGGGACAGCAGGGGTAGGGGAGCTGTTTTTT
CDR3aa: CASSVGTAGVGELFF

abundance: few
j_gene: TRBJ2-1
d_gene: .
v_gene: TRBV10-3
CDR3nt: TGTGCCATCAGTGAGACCCCGGGATTTGAGCAGTTCTTC
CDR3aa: CAISETPGFEQFF

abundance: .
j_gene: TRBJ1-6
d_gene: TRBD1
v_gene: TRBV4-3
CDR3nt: TGCGCCAGCAGCCTCCTGACAGGGGATAATTCACCCCTCCACTTT
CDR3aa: CASSLLTGDNSPLHF

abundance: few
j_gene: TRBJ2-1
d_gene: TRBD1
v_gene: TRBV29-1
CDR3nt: TGCAGCGTCACCATTACCCGCAGGGGGCCCTCCTCCTACAATGAGCAGTTCTTC
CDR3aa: CSVTITRRGPSSYNEQFF

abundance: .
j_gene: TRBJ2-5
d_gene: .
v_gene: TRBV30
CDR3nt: TGTGCCTGGAGTGTAATCGGAGATGGGGTCCAGTACTTC
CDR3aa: CAWSVIGDGVQYF

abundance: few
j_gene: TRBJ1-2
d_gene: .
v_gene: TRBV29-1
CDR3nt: TGCAGCGTTCTACCAGGGCCAAACTATGGCTACACCTTC
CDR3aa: CSVLPGPNYGYTF

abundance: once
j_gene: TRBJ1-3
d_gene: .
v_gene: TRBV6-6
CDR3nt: TGTGCCAGCAGTTACACAGGAGGGTACTCTGGAAACACCATATATTTT
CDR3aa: CASSYTGGYSGNTIYF

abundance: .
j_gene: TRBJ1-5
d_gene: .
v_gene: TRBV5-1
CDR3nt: TGCGCCAGCAGCTTGGGGGGACAAAAGGATCAGCCCCAGCATTTT
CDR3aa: CASSLGGQKDQPQHF

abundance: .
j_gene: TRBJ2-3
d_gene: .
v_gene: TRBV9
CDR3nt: TGTGCCAGCAGCGTAGTGGGATCCCGTCGAGAGACGCAGTATTTT
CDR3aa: CASSVVGSRRETQYF

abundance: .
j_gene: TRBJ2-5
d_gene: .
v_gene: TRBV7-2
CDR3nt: TGTGCCAGCAGCTCATACAGAGAGACCCAGTACTTC
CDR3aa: CASSSYRETQYF

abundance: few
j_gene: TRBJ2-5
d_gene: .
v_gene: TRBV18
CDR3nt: TGTGCCAGCTCACCATTGGACCAAGAGACCCAGTACTTC
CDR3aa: CASSPLDQETQYF

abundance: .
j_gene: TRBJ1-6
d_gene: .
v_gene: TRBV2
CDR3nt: TGTGCCAGCAAGAGGGAAAATTCACCCCTCCACTTT
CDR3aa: CASKRENSPLHF

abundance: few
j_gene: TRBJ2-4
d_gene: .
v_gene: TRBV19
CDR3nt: TGTGCCAGTAGTATGGAGGGGTCCATTCAGTACTTC
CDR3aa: CASSMEGSIQYF

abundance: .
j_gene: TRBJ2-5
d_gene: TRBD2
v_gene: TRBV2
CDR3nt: TGTGCCAGCAGTGAACTAGCGGGGGGTCAAGAGACCCAGTACTTC
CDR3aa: CASSELAGGQETQYF

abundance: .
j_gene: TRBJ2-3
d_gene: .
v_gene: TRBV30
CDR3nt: TGTGCCTGGAGTTTGGGACCGCAGTATTTT
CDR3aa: CAWSLGPQYF

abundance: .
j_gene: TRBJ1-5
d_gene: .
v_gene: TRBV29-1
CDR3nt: TGCAGCGTTGGGAACATGGGGGGCGGCAATCAGCCCCAGCATTTT
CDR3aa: CSVGNMGGGNQPQHF

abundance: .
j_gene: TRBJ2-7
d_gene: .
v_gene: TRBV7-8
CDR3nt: TGTGCCAGCAGCCCCCGACAGGACTCCTACGAGCAGTACTTC
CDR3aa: CASSPRQDSYEQYF

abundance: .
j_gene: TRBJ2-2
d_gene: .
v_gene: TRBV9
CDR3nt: TGTGCCAGCAGCGCGAATAACGCCGGGGAGCTGTTTTTT
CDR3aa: CASSANNAGELFF

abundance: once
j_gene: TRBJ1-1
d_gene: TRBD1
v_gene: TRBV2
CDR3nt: TGTGCCAGCAACTATTTTCCCGGGACAGACACTGAAGCTTTCTTT
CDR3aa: CASNYFPGTDTEAFF

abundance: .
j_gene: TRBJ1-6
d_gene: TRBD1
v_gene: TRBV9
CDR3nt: TGTGCCAGCAGCCCCATCGGGACAGCATATAATTCACCCCTCCACTTT
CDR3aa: CASSPIGTAYNSPLHF